Listed below are T cell receptor beta chains from one sample, sequenced in a study of blood T cell repertoires in COVID-19. TCRdb's copy holds only in-frame clones and misses some; the assay was immunoSEQ multiplex PCR. The sample contains 300,000 to 400,000 clones, around nine tenths of which appear only once. The specimen was peripheral blood. These receptors came from a woman between 18 and 30 years old who had recovered from COVID-19. Each CDR3 is given with its conserved first and last residue.

>TRBV4-1|TRBJ1-5
CASSQGEGGNQPQHF
>TRBV3-1/TRBV3-2|TRBJ2-2
CASRSPGLAGVGGELFF
>TRBV24-1|TRBJ2-1
CATRKGTGSYNEQFF
>TRBV11-2|TRBJ2-2
CASSPWPSGELFF
>TRBV11-3|TRBJ2-5
CASSLTSGTETQYF
>TRBV27|TRBJ2-1
CASSRLGLADDNEQFF
>TRBV7-2|TRBJ2-3
CASSLVIADTQYF
>TRBV12-5|TRBJ1-5
CASGGRRADQPQHF
>TRBV14|TRBJ2-5
CASSHLGGRQETQYF
>TRBV9|TRBJ1-2
CASSVIADFYGYTF
>TRBV12-3/TRBV12-4|TRBJ1-2
CASERTVGYGYTF
>TRBV14|TRBJ1-5
CASSQDFFWTGQMQPQHF
>TRBV7-2|TRBJ1-2
CASSWRDSPYGYTF
>TRBV6-1|TRBJ2-5
CASSEGYAGFVTQYF
>TRBV6-5|TRBJ1-2
CASSRTGTSPYGYTF
>TRBV27|TRBJ1-6
CASSLSRRPSEHSPLHF
>TRBV7-8|TRBJ1-5
CASSPRDRNSNQPQHF